These 2 T cell receptor beta chains came from one sample sequenced in a study of blood T cell repertoires in COVID-19. Clones were read by immunoSEQ multiplex PCR, and TCRdb kept only the in-frame ones, dropping some. This table has over 100,000 clones, roughly 79% appearing once. Sequenced input: peripheral blood. These receptors were collected from an older woman with active or convalescent COVID-19.

The chain is built from TRBV24-1 and TRBJ2-1, with 12 bases identical to TRBD2. The length of the CDR3 is 19 residues. Losses at the gene ends were 3 bases for V and 0 bases for J; bases not matched to a gene: 8. Germline V gives CDR1 KGHDR, CDR2 SFDVKD. CDR3 in amino acids: CATSDPRTSGTFSYNEQFF. DNA of the CDR3: TGTGCCACCAGTGATCCAAGGACTAGCGGGACGTTCTCCTACAATGAGCAGTTCTTC.

The chain's CDR3 is CASSSLGQGGNYGYTF. The CDR3 DNA sequence: TGTGCCAGCAGTTCCCTCGGACAGGGGGGCAACTATGGCTACACCTTC. J is TRBJ1-2 and V is TRBV27; 10 bases fit TRBD1. This CDR3 contains 16 residues. V lost 4 bases and J lost 2; bases outside the gene matches: 7. CDR1 MNHEY and CDR2 SMNVEV come from the germline V gene (reference sequence).